The clone carrying this T cell receptor beta chain was counted ten times or more. This sample is part of a study of human T cells and chemical hapten exposure. Time point described: pre-sensitization, week 0. Treatment here: therapeutic diphenylcyclopropenone sensitization with weekly scalp DPC. The CDR3 extends over 13 amino acids. The germline V gene encodes CDR1 MNHNS and CDR2 SASEGT. V was shortened by 3 bases and J by 8 bases, with 13 bases between the two germline ends. TCRdb ran MiXCR on the RACE reads and lists one entry per CDR3 protein. The sample gives approximately 320,000 distinct CDR3 sequences, about 5% of which show up once; 7% to 10% is in the top ten.

The sequencing used whole blood, collected in connection with sensitization to the hapten diphenylcyclopropenone (DPC). The TCR sequence derives from a woman aged 18-29 years with alopecia areata. Some clones in this sample may be carry-over from other donors' samples. The genes are TRBV6-1 and TRBJ1-1; D may be TRBD1 (6 bases). The CDR3 region has the DNA TGTGCCAGCAGTGATGACAGGTTGGGGGAAGCTTTCTTT. Encoded protein: CASSDDRLGEAFF.